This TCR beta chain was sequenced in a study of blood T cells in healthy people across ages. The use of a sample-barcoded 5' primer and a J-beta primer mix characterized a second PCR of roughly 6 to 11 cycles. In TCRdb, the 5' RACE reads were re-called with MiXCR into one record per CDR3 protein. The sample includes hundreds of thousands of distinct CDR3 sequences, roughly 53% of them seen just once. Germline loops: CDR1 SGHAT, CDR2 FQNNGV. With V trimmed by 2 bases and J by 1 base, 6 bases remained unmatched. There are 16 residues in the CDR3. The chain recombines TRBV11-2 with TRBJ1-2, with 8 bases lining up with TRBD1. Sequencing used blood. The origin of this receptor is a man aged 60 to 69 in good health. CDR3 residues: CASSLQPGGSNYGYTF. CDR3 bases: TGTGCCAGCAGCTTACAACCAGGGGGCAGTAACTATGGCTACACCTTC.